This TCR beta chain was profiled in a study of beta chain features in type 1 diabetes. V lost 5 bases to trimming and J lost 4 bases, with 14 bases between them. Germline CDR1 SEHNR, CDR2 FQNEAQ (reference sequence). The CDR3 totals 15 residues. Isolation of CD4+ naive, central memory, regulatory and stem cell-like memory cells was achieved by sorting via CD45RO/CCR7/CD25/CD127/CD95/CD27. General study points: Fewer junction insertions and more nucleotide deletions appeared in type 1 diabetes patients. Shorter templates may be favored by PCR, equally so in patients and controls.

Of the isolated RNA, all was reverse transcribed, and so the sequenced material was expressed TCRB transcripts. Method: immunoSEQ multiplex PCR; TCRdb's copy keeps in-frame clones and lacks some. The sample holds 860,000 or so clones, roughly 17% seen once. As regards this clone: What it binds is unknown.

This receptor was obtained from a woman aged 18-29 years in good health. Sequencing used naive CD4+ T cells from blood. The chain recombines TRBV7-9 with TRBJ1-4; D is undetermined. CDR3 nucleotide sequence: TGTGCCAGCAGCGTTTCCCGAGACCTTAATGAAAAACTGTTTTTT. Translated: CASSVSRDLNEKLFF.